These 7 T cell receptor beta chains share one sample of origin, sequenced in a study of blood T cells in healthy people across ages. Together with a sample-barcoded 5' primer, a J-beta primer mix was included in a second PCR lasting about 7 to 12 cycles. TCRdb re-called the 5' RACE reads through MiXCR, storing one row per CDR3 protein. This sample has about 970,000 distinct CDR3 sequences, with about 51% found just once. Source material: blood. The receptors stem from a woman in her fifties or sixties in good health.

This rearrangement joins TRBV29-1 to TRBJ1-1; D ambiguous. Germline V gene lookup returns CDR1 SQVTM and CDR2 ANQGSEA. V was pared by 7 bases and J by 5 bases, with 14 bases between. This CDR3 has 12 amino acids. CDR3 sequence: CSADGDVTEAFF. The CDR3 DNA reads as TGCAGCGCGGACGGGGATGTGACTGAAGCTTTCTTT.

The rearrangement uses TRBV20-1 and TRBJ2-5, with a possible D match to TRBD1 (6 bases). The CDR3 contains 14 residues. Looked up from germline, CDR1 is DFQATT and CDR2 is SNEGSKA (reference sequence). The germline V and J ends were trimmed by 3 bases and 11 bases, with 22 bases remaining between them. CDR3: CSASAPGAAPSQYF. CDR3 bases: TGCAGTGCTAGTGCTCCAGGGGCCGCTCCCTCGCAGTACTTC.

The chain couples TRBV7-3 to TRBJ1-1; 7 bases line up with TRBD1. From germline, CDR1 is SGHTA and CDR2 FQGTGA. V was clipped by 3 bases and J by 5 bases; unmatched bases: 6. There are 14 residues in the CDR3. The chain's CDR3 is CASSLTGRETEAFF. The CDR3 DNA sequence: TGTGCCAGCAGCTTGACAGGGAGGGAAACTGAAGCTTTCTTT.

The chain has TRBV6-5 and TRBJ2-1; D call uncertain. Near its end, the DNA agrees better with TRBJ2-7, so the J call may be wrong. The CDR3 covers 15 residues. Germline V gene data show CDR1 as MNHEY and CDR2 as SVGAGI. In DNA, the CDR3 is TGTGCCAGCAGCCCCGTTTTGGGCTCCTACAATGAGCAGTACTTC. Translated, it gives CASSPVLGSYNEQYF.

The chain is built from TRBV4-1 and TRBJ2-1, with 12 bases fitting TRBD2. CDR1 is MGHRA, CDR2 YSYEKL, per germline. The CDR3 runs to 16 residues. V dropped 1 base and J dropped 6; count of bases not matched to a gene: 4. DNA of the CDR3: TGCGCCAGCAGCCAAGCTTCGGGACTAGCGGGCAATGAGCAGTTCTTC. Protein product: CASSQASGLAGNEQFF.

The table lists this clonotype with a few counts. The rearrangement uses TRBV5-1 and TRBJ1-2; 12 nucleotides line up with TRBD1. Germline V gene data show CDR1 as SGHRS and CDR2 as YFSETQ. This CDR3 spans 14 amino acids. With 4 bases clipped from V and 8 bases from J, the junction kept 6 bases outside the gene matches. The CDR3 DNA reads TGCGCCAGCAGCGGGGACAGGGGGCAAAAAGGCTACACCTTC. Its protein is CASSGDRGQKGYTF.

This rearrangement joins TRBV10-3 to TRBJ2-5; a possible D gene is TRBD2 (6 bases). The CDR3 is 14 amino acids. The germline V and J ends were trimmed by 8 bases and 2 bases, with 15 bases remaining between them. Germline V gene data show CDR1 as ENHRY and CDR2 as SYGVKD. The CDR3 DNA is TGTGCCATCGGGTTTGCGGGGTTGCAAGAGACCCAGTACTTC. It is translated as CAIGFAGLQETQYF.